The sequence of this T cell receptor beta chain was determined in a study of technical replicates of blood from several donors. Germline V gene sequence: CDR1 MGHRA, CDR2 YSYEKL. This CDR3 is 16 amino acids long. Between the trimmed V and J ends, which lost 3 bases and 0 bases, there was a span of 12 bases. Profiled with immunoSEQ multiplex PCR; TCRdb holds only in-frame clones, not every one. The table shows some 74,000 clones, with 75% to 90% occurring only once. This clone appeared a single time. The receptor was isolated from a human donor in good health. V and J are TRBV4-1 and TRBJ1-3; tentatively, D is TRBD1 (6 bases). Specimen: T cells isolated from PBMCs. CDR3 amino acids: CASSQERGISGNTIYF. In nucleotides, the CDR3 is TGCGCCAGCAGCCAGGAAAGGGGGATCTCTGGAAACACCATATATTTT.